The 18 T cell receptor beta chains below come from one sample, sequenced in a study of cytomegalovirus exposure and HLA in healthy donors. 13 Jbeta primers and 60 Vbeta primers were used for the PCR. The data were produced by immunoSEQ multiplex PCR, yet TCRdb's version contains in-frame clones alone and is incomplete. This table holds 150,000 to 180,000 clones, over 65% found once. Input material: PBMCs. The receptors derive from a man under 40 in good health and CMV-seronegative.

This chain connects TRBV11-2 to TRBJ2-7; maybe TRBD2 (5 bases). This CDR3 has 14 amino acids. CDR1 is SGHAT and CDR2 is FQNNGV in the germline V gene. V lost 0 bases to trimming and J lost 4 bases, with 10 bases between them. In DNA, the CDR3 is TGTGCCAGCAGCTTAGATCCGGGATCGTACGAGCAGTACTTC. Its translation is CASSLDPGSYEQYF.

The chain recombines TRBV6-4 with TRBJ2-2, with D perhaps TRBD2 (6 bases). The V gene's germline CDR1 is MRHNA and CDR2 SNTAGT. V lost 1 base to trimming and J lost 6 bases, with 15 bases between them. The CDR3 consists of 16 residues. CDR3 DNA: TGTGCCAGCAGTGACTGGCAGGCGGGACTTTCCGGGGAGCTGTTTTTT. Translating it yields CASSDWQAGLSGELFF.

DNA for the CDR3: TGTGCCAGCAGTCCAGGGGGCGGAACTAATGAGCAGTTCTTC. This codes for CASSPGGGTNEQFF. The rearrangement links TRBV6-6 to TRBJ2-1; 8 bases fit TRBD1. The CDR3 consists of 14 residues. The germline V gene has CDR1 MNHNY and CDR2 SVGAGI (reference sequence). With V trimmed by 5 bases and J by 7 bases, 7 bases remained unmatched.

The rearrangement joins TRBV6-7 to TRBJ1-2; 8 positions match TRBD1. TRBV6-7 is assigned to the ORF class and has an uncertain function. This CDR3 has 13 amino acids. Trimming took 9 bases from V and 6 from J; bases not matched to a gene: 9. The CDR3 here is CARHQDRVNGYTF. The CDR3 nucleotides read TGTGCCAGGCACCAGGACAGGGTTAATGGCTACACCTTC.

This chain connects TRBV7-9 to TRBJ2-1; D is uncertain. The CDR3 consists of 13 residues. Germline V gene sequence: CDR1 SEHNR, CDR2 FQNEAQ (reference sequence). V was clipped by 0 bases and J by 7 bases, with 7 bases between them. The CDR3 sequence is CASSLAPRNEQFF. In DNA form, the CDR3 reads TGTGCCAGCAGCTTAGCGCCGAGGAATGAGCAGTTCTTC.

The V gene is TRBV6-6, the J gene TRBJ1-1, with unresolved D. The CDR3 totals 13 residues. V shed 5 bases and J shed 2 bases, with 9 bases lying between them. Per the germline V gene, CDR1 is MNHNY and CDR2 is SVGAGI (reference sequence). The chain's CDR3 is CASSPRVNTEAFF. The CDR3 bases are TGTGCCAGCAGTCCTCGGGTAAACACTGAAGCTTTCTTT.

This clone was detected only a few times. The chain's CDR3 is CASSLGGDQPQHF. CDR3 DNA: TGTGCCAGCAGCTTAGGGGGGGATCAGCCCCAGCATTTT. The V call is TRBV7-6, the J call TRBJ1-5; possibly TRBD1 for D (5 bases). The CDR3 loop spans 13 amino acids. Germline values: CDR1 SGHVS, CDR2 FNYEAQ. V lost 1 base, J lost 5 bases, and 6 bases lay in between.

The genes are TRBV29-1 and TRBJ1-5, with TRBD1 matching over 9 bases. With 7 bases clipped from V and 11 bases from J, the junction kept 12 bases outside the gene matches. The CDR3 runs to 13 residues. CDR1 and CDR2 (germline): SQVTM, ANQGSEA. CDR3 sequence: CSARTGEGVAQHF. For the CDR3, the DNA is TGCAGCGCCCGGACAGGGGAAGGGGTGGCCCAGCATTTT.

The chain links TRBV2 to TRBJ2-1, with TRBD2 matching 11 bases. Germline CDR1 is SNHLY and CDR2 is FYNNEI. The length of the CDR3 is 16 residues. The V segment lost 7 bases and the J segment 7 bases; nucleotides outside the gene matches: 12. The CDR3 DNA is TGTGCCAGCAAGACCCCACTAGCGGGGGCCCAAAATGAGCAGTTCTTC. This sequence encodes CASKTPLAGAQNEQFF.

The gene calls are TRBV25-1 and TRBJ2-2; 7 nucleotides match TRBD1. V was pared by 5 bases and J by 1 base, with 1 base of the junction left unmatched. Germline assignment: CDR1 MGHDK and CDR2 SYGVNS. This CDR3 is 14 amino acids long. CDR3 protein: CASSRTGNTGELFF. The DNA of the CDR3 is TGTGCCAGCAGTCGGACAGGGAACACCGGGGAGCTGTTTTTT.

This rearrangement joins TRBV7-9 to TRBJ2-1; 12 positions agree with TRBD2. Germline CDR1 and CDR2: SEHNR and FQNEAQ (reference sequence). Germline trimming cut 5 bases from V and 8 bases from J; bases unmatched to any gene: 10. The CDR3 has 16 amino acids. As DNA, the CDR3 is TGTGCCAGCAGCACTCTAGCGGGGGGGCCGATCGATGAGCAGTTCTTC. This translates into CASSTLAGGPIDEQFF.

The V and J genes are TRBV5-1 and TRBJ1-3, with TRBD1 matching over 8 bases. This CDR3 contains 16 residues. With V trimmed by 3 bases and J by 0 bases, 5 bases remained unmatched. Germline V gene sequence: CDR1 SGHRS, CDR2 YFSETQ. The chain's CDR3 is CASSSGTGYSGNTIYF. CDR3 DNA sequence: TGCGCCAGCAGCTCCGGGACAGGATACTCTGGAAACACCATATATTTT.

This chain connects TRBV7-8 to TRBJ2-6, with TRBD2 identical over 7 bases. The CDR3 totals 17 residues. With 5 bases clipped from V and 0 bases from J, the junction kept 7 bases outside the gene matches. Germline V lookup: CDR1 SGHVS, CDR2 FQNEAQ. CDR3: CASSPEGGLSGANVLTF. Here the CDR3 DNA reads TGTGCCAGCAGCCCCGAGGGAGGGCTCTCTGGGGCCAACGTCCTGACTTTC.

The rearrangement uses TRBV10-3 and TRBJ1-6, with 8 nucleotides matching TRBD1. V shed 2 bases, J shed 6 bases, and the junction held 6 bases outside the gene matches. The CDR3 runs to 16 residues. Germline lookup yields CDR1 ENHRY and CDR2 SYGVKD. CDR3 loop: CAISEGRQGTNSPLHF. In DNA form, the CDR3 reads TGTGCCATCAGTGAGGGCCGACAGGGGACTAATTCACCCCTCCACTTT.

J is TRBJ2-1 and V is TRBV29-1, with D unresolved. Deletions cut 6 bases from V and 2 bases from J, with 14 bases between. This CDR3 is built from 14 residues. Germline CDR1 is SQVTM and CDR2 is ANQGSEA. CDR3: CSVLFTIAYNEQFF. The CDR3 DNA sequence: TGCAGCGTGCTGTTCACTATCGCCTACAATGAGCAGTTCTTC.

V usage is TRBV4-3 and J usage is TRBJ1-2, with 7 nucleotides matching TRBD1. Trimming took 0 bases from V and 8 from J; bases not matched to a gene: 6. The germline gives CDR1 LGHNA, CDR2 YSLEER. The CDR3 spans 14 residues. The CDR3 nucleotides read TGCGCCAGCAGCCAAGATAGTACAGGGGCCGGCTACACCTTC. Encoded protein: CASSQDSTGAGYTF.

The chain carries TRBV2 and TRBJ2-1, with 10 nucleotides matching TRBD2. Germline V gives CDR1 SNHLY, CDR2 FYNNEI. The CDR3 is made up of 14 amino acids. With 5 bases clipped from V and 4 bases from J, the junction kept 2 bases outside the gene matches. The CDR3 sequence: CASSSGGGYNEQFF. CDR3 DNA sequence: TGTGCCAGCAGTAGCGGGGGGGGTTACAATGAGCAGTTCTTC. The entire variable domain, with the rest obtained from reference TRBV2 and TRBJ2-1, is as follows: EPEVTQTPSHQVTQMGQEVILRCVPISNHLYFYWYRQILGQKVEFLVSFYNNEISEKSEIFDDQFSVERPDGSNFTLKIRSTKLEDSAMYFCASSSGGGYNEQFFGPGTRLTVL.

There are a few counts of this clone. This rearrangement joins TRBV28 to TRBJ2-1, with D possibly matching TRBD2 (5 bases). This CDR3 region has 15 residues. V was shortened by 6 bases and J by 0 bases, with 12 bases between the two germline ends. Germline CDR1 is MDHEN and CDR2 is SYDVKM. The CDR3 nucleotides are TGTGCCAGCAGGAAGGACTTAAGCTCCTACAATGAGCAGTTCTTC. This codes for CASRKDLSSYNEQFF.